The 2 T cell receptor beta chains below were found in one sample sequenced in a study of T cell changes during pregnancy in multiple sclerosis. The table came from immunoSEQ multiplex PCR; TCRdb's copy has only in-frame clones and leaves some out. The profile shows about 110,000 clones, about 90% of them singletons. This sample comprised peripheral blood, obtained in the third trimester of pregnancy. These receptors all come from a female donor in good health, enrolled as a control in a pregnancy study.

The V and J genes are TRBV19 and TRBJ2-2; 9 nucleotides agree with TRBD1. The germline CDR1 and CDR2 sequences are LNHDA and SQIVND (reference sequence). V gave up 5 bases and J gave up 2 bases; unmatched junction bases: 6. The CDR3 spans 16 residues. The DNA for the CDR3 is TGTGCCAGTAGTCCCCGGGACAGGGTAAACACCGGGGAGCTGTTTTTT. Its translation is CASSPRDRVNTGELFF.

This chain uses TRBV6-1 with TRBJ1-2; TRBD1 might be the D (5 bases). This CDR3 region has 13 residues. Germline CDR1 reads MNHNS; CDR2 reads SASEGT. Trimming cost V 4 bases and J 5 bases, with 11 bases left between them. CDR3: CASSGGVGYGYTF. CDR3 bases: TGTGCCAGCAGTGGGGGGGTAGGGTATGGCTACACCTTC.